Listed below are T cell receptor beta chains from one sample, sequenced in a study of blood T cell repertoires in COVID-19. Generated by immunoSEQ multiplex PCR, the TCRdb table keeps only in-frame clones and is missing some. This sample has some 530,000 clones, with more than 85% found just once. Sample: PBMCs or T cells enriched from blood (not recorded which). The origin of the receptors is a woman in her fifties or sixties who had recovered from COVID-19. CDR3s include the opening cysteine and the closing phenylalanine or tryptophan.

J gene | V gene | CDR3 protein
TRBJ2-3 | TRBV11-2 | CASSLLGGAADTQYF
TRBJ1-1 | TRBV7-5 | CARSLEAPEAFF
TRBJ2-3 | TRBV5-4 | CASSPEVASSADTQYF
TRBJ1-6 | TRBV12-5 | CASGHDRGLSPLHF
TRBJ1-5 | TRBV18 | CASSLLISGPQHF
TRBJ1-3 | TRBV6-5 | CASRRQGSSGNTIYF
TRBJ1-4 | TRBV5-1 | CASSLGQTTNEKLFF
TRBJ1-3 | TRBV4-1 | CASSQRQATGNTIYF
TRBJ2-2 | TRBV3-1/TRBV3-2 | CASSPTSGATGELFF
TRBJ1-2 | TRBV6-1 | CASSVELYRADYGYTF
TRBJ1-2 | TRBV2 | CASSGASNYGYTF
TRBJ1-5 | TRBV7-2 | CASSLRRGGNQPQHF
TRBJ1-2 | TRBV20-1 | CSASTSPNYGYTF
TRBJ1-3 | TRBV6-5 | CASSYSSHSGNTIYF
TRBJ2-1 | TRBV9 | CASSVESGGGTTSEQFF
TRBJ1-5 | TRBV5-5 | CASSFLRDSNQPQHF
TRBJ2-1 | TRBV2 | CASSEGPYNEQFF
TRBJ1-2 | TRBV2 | CASMTIRDSLGGYTF
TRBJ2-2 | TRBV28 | CASSWTGARTGELFF
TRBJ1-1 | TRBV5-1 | CATSTGRSTEAFF
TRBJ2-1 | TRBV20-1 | CSASRKGSLGNEQFF
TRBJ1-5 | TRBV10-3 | CAISESGGINQPQHF
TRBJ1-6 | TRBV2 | CASKVGGSPPLHF
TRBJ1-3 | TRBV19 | CASHSRYSGNTIYF
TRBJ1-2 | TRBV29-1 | CSSGGTGTYGYTF
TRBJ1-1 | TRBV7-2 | CASSFRQGGYTEAFF
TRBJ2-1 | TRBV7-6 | CASSGGLAGLVRNEQFF
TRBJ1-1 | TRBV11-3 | CASSPRSGGGTEAFF
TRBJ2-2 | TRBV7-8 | CASSLGGGSGELFF
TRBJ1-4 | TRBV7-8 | CASSPRREGNEKLFF
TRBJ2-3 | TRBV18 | CASSPREQGLSTDTQYF
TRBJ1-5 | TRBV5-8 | CASSQVGGSNQPQHF
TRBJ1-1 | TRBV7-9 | CASSAGTGVTEAFF
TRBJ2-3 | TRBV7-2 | CASSSGVGDTQYF
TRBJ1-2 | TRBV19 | CASSIFIPGNYGYTF
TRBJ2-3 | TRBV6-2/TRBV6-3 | CASSYARGITDTQYF
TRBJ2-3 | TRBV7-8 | CASSLSLASTDTQYF
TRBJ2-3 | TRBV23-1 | CASSQRTGTDTQYF
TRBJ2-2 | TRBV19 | CASVAGPGELFF
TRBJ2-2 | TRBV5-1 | CASLRGTSGGAVNTGELFF
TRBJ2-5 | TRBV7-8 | CASSSRGLETQYF
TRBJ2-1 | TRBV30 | CAWRTDRGSYNEQFF
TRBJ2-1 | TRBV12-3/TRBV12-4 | CASGRGIGNEQFF
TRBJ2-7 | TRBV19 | CASSSSGGYEQYF
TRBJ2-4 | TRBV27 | CASSSRAGLAKNIQYF